This note documents a single TCR beta chain sequence. This sample was taken from a study of blood T cell repertoires in COVID-19. Study at large: Nucleic acid was either cDNA or gDNA, and it came from T cells, B-cell-depleted T cells, or PBMCs.

Methods used by the authors: By means of reference gene primer amplification, nucleated cell counts were estimated. TCRdb's copy holds only in-frame clones and misses some; the assay was immunoSEQ multiplex PCR. From that table come the V and J calls and clone size; the DNA was used to work out D and trimming. The table includes a few hundred thousand clones, roughly 89% detected once. CDR1 and CDR2 (germline): LNHDA, SQIVND (reference sequence). Trimming took 0 bases from V and 1 from J; bases not matched to a gene: 6. The CDR3 contains 18 residues. The rearrangement uses TRBV19 and TRBJ1-5; TRBD1 aligns across 10 bases. The TCR comes from a woman aged 40 to 50 who had recovered from COVID-19. The sample consisted of peripheral blood. As DNA, the CDR3 is TGTGCCAGTAGTATAGAATGGACAGGGGGGTACAGCAATCAGCCCCAGCATTTT. Its protein is CASSIEWTGGYSNQPQHF. The full variable domain, its missing parts supplied by reference TRBV19 and TRBJ1-5, is DGGITQSPKYLFRKEGQNVTLSCEQNLNHDAMYWYRQDPGQGLRLIYYSQIVNDFQKGDIAEGYSVSREKKESFPLTVTSAQKNPTAFYLCASSIEWTGGYSNQPQHFGDGTRLSIL.